One and the same sample provided the 19 T cell receptor beta chains below, sequenced in a study of blood T cell repertoires in COVID-19. Measured with immunoSEQ multiplex PCR; TCRdb has only the in-frame clones, and not every one. The sample lists 45,000 to 60,000 clones, approximately 85% occurring once. Sequences were obtained from peripheral blood. These receptors all come from a human donor in a cohort sampled during active COVID-19.

The rearrangement links TRBV7-9 to TRBJ2-6, with TRBD1 identical over 8 bases. The CDR3 spans 15 residues. CDR1 and CDR2 (germline): SEHNR, FQNEAQ (reference sequence). Germline trimming cut 4 bases from V and 2 bases from J; bases unmatched to any gene: 1. The CDR3 region has the DNA TGTGCCAGCAGCTCACAGGGGGCTGGGGCCAACGTCCTGACTTTC. It codes for CASSSQGAGANVLTF. Based on the CDR3 plus reference TRBV7-9 and TRBJ2-6, the full variable domain is DTGVSQNPRHKITKRGQNVTFRCDPISEHNRLYWYRQTLGQGPEFLTYFQNEAQLEKSRLLSDRFSAERPKGSFSTLEIQRTEQGDSAMYLCASSSQGAGANVLTFGAGSRLTVL.

The CDR3 DNA reads TGTGCCATCAGCAGAGACACAAGCACAGATACGCAGTATTTT. It is translated as CAISRDTSTDTQYF. This rearrangement joins TRBV10-3 to TRBJ2-3, with D uncertain. The ends were cut back, 6 bases at V and 0 bases at J, with 10 bases in the middle. The CDR3 spans 14 residues. Germline-derived CDR1 and CDR2 are ENHRY and SYGVKD.

This clone was detected only a few times. This rearrangement joins TRBV6-5 to TRBJ1-2; 7 nucleotides align to TRBD1. Germline lookup yields CDR1 MNHEY and CDR2 SVGAGI. V trimming: 8 bases; J trimming: 8 bases; junction bases outside the gene matches: 5. The CDR3 spans 11 residues. As DNA, the CDR3 is TGTGCCAGCGAGGGGGCAGGGGGCTACACCTTC. Amino acids: CASEGAGGYTF.

The chain is built from TRBV19 and TRBJ1-1, with 8 bases lining up with TRBD1. The CDR3 has 19 amino acids. V lost 6 bases and J lost 2; bases outside the gene matches: 20. Germline-derived CDR1 and CDR2 are LNHDA and SQIVND (reference sequence). The CDR3 sequence is CASRTMAQGETTTNTEAFF. The CDR3 coding sequence is TGTGCCAGTAGGACAATGGCACAGGGGGAGACGACTACTAACACTGAAGCTTTCTTT.

The chain combines TRBV6-1 with TRBJ1-1; D is ambiguous. Per germline, CDR1 MNHNS and CDR2 SASEGT. V was cut by 4 bases and J by 2 bases, with 17 bases left in between. The CDR3 spans 16 residues. CDR3 sequence reads: CASSGGPHRPNTEAFF. The CDR3 DNA follows: TGTGCCAGCAGTGGAGGCCCTCATAGACCAAACACTGAAGCTTTCTTT.

This chain connects TRBV3-1 (or the pseudogene TRBV3-2) to TRBJ2-1, with TRBD1 matching over 10 bases. CDR1 is LGHDT, CDR2 YNNKEL, per germline (reference sequence). The trim removed 4 bases at V and 6 bases at J, leaving 9 bases unmatched. This CDR3 has 16 amino acids. DNA of the CDR3: TGTGCCAGCAGCCCCCGCGGCGGGACAGGGGCCAATGAGCAGTTCTTC. Its translation is CASSPRGGTGANEQFF.

This rearrangement joins TRBV5-4 to TRBJ2-1; D not certain. V was trimmed by 0 bases and J by 8 bases, leaving 3 bases between them. Germline CDR1 SGHNT, CDR2 YYREEE (reference sequence). This CDR3 is built from 11 residues. CDR3 sequence: CASSLADEQFF. The CDR3 DNA is TGTGCCAGCAGCTTGGCGGATGAGCAGTTCTTC.

To note about this clone: An end of the junction differs from the germline gene, which may be a read error. The CDR3 region is CASSGNQGANTGELFF. The CDR3 DNA sequence: TGTGCCAGCAGCGGAAATCAGGGGGCGAATACCGGGGAGCTGTTTTTT. J is TRBJ2-2 and V is TRBV9; TRBD1 matches 8 bases. CDR1 SGDLS and CDR2 YYNGEE come from the germline V gene. The CDR3 has 16 amino acids. Together with reference TRBV9 and TRBJ2-2, the CDR3 gives the full variable domain: DSGVTQTPKHLITATGQRVTLRCSPRSGDLSVYWYQQSLDQGLQFLIQYYNGEERAKGNILERFSAQQFPDLHSELNLSSLELGDSALYFCASSGNQGANTGELFFGEGSRLTVL.

The genes are TRBV5-6 and TRBJ1-1, with unresolved D. The CDR3 runs 14 residues. V lost 1 base, J lost 0 bases, and 7 bases lay in between. The germline gives CDR1 SGHDT, CDR2 YYEEEE. The CDR3 bases are TGTGCCAGCAGCTTGCTGGCCATGAACACTGAAGCTTTCTTT. This encodes CASSLLAMNTEAFF.

CDR3 residues: CASQEVSRETQYF. The CDR3 DNA sequence: TGCGCCAGCCAGGAGGTTTCGAGAGAGACCCAGTACTTC. The chain employs TRBV5-1 and TRBJ2-5; possible D gene TRBD2, 5 bases. The CDR3 contains 13 residues. From germline, CDR1 is SGHRS and CDR2 YFSETQ. The V end was cut by 7 bases, the J end by 4 bases, with 14 bases between.

DNA of the CDR3: TGTGCCAGCAGCTTAACGCAGGGAAGGGCTTCACCCCTCCACTTT. Amino acid sequence: CASSLTQGRASPLHF. The chain links TRBV11-1 to TRBJ1-6; TRBD1 might be the D (5 bases). The V gene's germline CDR1 is SGHAT and CDR2 FQDESV (reference sequence). This CDR3 contains 15 residues. V was clipped by 2 bases and J by 9 bases, with 14 bases between them. The variable domain in full, completed from reference TRBV11-1 and TRBJ1-6, reads EAEVAQSPRYKITEKSQAVAFWCDPISGHATLYWYRQILGQGPELLVQFQDESVVDDSQLPKDRFSAERLKGVDSTLKIQPAELGDSAMYLCASSLTQGRASPLHFGNGTRLTVT.

This clone appeared once. This chain uses TRBV5-5 with TRBJ1-5; D is unclear. Germline V lookup: CDR1 SGHKS, CDR2 YYEKEE (reference sequence). This CDR3 has 13 residues. Trimming took 0 bases from V and 4 from J, leaving 5 bases between them. DNA of the CDR3: TGTGCCAGCAGCTTGGACAGAAATCAGCCCCAGCATTTT. Translated, it gives CASSLDRNQPQHF. The complete variable domain, with remaining parts taken from reference TRBV5-5 and TRBJ1-5, reads DAGVTQSPTHLIKTRGQQVTLRCSPISGHKSVSWYQQVLGQGPQFIFQYYEKEERGRGNFPDRFSARQFPNYSSELNVNALLLGDSALYLCASSLDRNQPQHFGDGTRLSIL.

The V and J genes are TRBV29-1 and TRBJ2-5; 7 nucleotides match TRBD2. The CDR3 runs 13 residues. Germline CDR1 is SQVTM and CDR2 is ANQGSEA. Losses at the gene ends were 4 bases for V and 4 bases for J; bases not matched to a gene: 6. The CDR3 DNA sequence: TGCAGCGTTGGAGGGACGGGGGGAGAGACCCAGTACTTC. Translating gives CSVGGTGGETQYF.

CDR3 sequence: CASRRQGGGWETQYF. CDR3 in DNA: TGTGCCAGCAGAAGACAGGGGGGGGGTTGGGAGACCCAGTACTTC. The chain has TRBV6-5 and TRBJ2-5, with TRBD1 matching over 9 bases. The V segment lost 6 bases and the J segment 5 bases; nucleotides outside the gene matches: 10. The V gene's germline CDR1 is MNHEY and CDR2 SVGAGI. The CDR3 loop spans 15 amino acids.

Written as DNA, the CDR3 is TGTGCCAGCAGTTTATTTGGTCTCCAGGCCAGGCGCAATGGGGCCAACGTCCTGACTTTC. Its protein product is CASSLFGLQARRNGANVLTF. This chain links TRBV27 with TRBJ2-6; D unresolved. Germline V gives CDR1 MNHEY, CDR2 SMNVEV (reference sequence). V was pared by 1 base and J by 3 bases, with 22 bases between. CDR3 length: 20 residues. Full variable domain (rest looked up from reference TRBV27 and TRBJ2-6): EAQVTQNPRYLITVTGKKLTVTCSQNMNHEYMSWYRQDPGLGLRQIYYSMNVEVTDKGDVPEGYKVSRKEKRNFPLILESPSPNQTSLYFCASSLFGLQARRNGANVLTFGAGSRLTVL.

CDR3 region: CASSPTGLGTYNEQFF. CDR3 in DNA: TGTGCCAGCAGTCCGACAGGGTTGGGGACCTACAATGAGCAGTTCTTC. This chain uses TRBV3-1 (or the pseudogene TRBV3-2) with TRBJ2-1; 7 nucleotides agree with TRBD1. Germline V gene data show CDR1 as LGHDT and CDR2 as YNNKEL (reference sequence). The CDR3 spans 16 residues. Germline trimming cut 6 bases from V and 2 bases from J; bases unmatched to any gene: 10.

Note on this clone: A read error may produce the germline difference seen at one junction end. V and J are TRBV11-1 and TRBJ2-1; the D gene is possibly TRBD2 (5 bases). Germline values: CDR1 SGHAT, CDR2 FQDESV (reference sequence). The CDR3 loop spans 14 amino acids. CDR3 sequence: CASRTSGIYKEQFF. The DNA of the CDR3 is TGTGCCAGCAGGACATCGGGGATCTACAAGGAGCAGTTCTTC.

J is TRBJ2-5 and V is TRBV5-1; tentatively, D is TRBD1 (6 bases). The CDR3 consists of 14 residues. V shed 0 bases and J shed 5 bases, with 11 bases lying between them. CDR1 is SGHRS, CDR2 YFSETQ, per germline. CDR3 sequence (DNA): TGCGCCAGCAGCTTGGGGGCCCAGGGGGAGACCCAGTACTTC. Its translation: CASSLGAQGETQYF.

The chain employs TRBV6-5 and TRBJ1-6; D gene uncertain. The CDR3 has 14 amino acids. Trimming took 6 bases from V and 6 from J, leaving 12 bases between them. The germline V gene encodes CDR1 MNHEY and CDR2 SVGAGI. The CDR3 coding sequence is TGTGCCAGCAGGTCGCAGAATATTAATTCACCCCTCCACTTT. Residues: CASRSQNINSPLHF.